The 4 T cell receptor beta chains presented below share a single source sample, sequenced in a study of T cells in localized non-small cell lung cancer. Profiled with immunoSEQ multiplex PCR; TCRdb holds only in-frame clones, not every one. The data show approximately 30,000 clones, under 85% seen once. Here the sequenced sample was peripheral blood, taken before any cancer treatment. These receptors all come from an older male donor with stage II squamous cell lung carcinoma.

The chain is built from TRBV2 and TRBJ2-1; 11 bases map to TRBD2. Unmatched junction bases numbered 3, after V lost 2 bases and J lost 3 bases. Per germline, CDR1 SNHLY and CDR2 FYNNEI. CDR3 length equals 16 residues. The CDR3 region has the DNA TGTGCCAGCAGTGAAACGACTAGCGGGATCTACAATGAGCAGTTCTTC. Residues: CASSETTSGIYNEQFF.

This clone showed up just once. V gene TRBV19 combines with J gene TRBJ2-1; D is uncertain. Per germline, CDR1 LNHDA and CDR2 SQIVND (reference sequence). The CDR3 totals 12 residues. The ends were cut back, 5 bases at V and 0 bases at J, with 2 bases in the middle. CDR3 bases: TGTGCCAGTAGTTACTCCTACAATGAGCAGTTCTTC. It yields the protein CASSYSYNEQFF.

This rearrangement joins TRBV7-2 to TRBJ2-7; D is perhaps TRBD1 (6 bases). Per germline, CDR1 SGHTA and CDR2 FQGNSA. V lost 1 base and J lost 3, with 7 bases in between. The CDR3 consists of 13 residues. The CDR3 spells CASSLGGGYEQYF. The CDR3, as DNA: TGTGCCAGCAGCTTAGGAGGGGGCTACGAGCAGTACTTC.

The gene calls are TRBV18 and TRBJ2-1, with D unclear. This CDR3 region has 12 residues. The V gene lost 3 bases and the J gene lost 10 bases, with 10 bases spanning the gap. Germline CDR1 KGHSH, CDR2 LQKENI. CDR3: CASSPLREEQFF. Written as DNA, the CDR3 is TGTGCCAGCTCACCGCTCCGCGAGGAGCAGTTCTTC.